These 10 T cell receptor beta chains were all obtained from the same sample, sequenced in a study of PD-L1 blockade in urothelial cancer. Sequencing used immunoSEQ multiplex PCR; TCRdb keeps in-frame clones, though not all of them. The sample carries 85,000 to 90,000 clones, more than 70% recorded once. Specified time point: pretreatment peripheral blood. The sequences come from PBMCs, collected around atezolizumab (anti-PD-L1) treatment. The receptors come from a woman older than 75 with urothelial cancer.

The V and J genes are TRBV18 and TRBJ1-1, with D hard to call. Germline V CDR1 and CDR2: KGHSH, LQKENI. The length of the CDR3 is 12 residues. Trimming removed 8 bases from V and 1 base from J, with 8 bases in between. CDR3 loop: CASRAGNTEAFF. CDR3 coding DNA: TGTGCCAGCCGTGCAGGGAACACTGAAGCTTTCTTT.

The genes are TRBV7-3 and TRBJ2-3, with TRBD2 as a possible D gene (6 bases). This CDR3 has 15 amino acids. The germline V and J ends were trimmed by 4 bases and 0 bases, with 11 bases remaining between them. Looked up from germline, CDR1 is SGHTA and CDR2 is FQGTGA. CDR3 DNA: TGTGCCAGCAGCTGGACCGGGACTAGCACAGATACGCAGTATTTT. This gives the protein CASSWTGTSTDTQYF.

This chain links TRBV18 with TRBJ2-7, with a tentative D call TRBD2 (5 bases). The V and J ends lost 2 bases and 3 bases respectively, with 20 bases between them. Germline V gives CDR1 KGHSH, CDR2 LQKENI. The CDR3 is made up of 17 amino acids. This CDR3 reads CASSPFWTRPIDYEQYF. CDR3 sequence (DNA): TGTGCCAGCTCACCATTTTGGACTCGGCCAATCGACTACGAGCAGTACTTC.

V is TRBV14 and J is TRBJ2-5, with 12 positions matching TRBD2. This CDR3 is 17 amino acids long. Trimming removed 1 base from V and 5 bases from J; junction bases left unmatched: 8. Germline CDR1 reads SGHDN; CDR2 reads FVKESK. CDR3 amino acids: CASSQGSSGRARETQYF. CDR3 in DNA: TGTGCCAGCAGCCAAGGCTCTAGCGGGAGGGCCCGGGAGACCCAGTACTTC.

The chain recombines TRBV7-9 with TRBJ1-5; tentative D call: TRBD1 (5 bases). The germline V gene encodes CDR1 SEHNR and CDR2 FQNEAQ (reference sequence). CDR3 length: 14 amino acids. Trimming left V 2 bases short and J 4 bases short, with 9 bases between. This chain's CDR3 is CASSLLEGNQPQHF. Here the CDR3 DNA reads TGTGCCAGCAGCTTACTGGAGGGGAATCAGCCCCAGCATTTT.

To note about this clone: A read error may account for a junction end that differs from germline. The CDR3 nucleotides read TGTGCCAGCAGCCTAGCCGGGGCCAGGGGCGAAGCTTTCTTT. As protein: CASSLAGARGEAFF. The V call is TRBV11-1, the J call TRBJ1-1; TRBD1 might be the D (6 bases). The CDR3 has 14 residues. Looked up from germline, CDR1 is SGHAT and CDR2 is FQDESV (reference sequence).

V is TRBV10-1 and J is TRBJ1-1, with 7 nucleotides matching TRBD1. Losses at the gene ends were 5 bases for V and 5 bases for J; bases not matched to a gene: 8. The germline V gene encodes CDR1 WNHNN and CDR2 SYGVQD (reference sequence). The CDR3 covers 14 residues. CDR3 loop: CASSQSDRVTEAFF. The CDR3 region has the DNA TGCGCCAGCAGTCAATCTGACAGGGTGACTGAAGCTTTCTTT.

The genes are TRBV5-4 and TRBJ2-6; the match to TRBD2 covers 7 bases. The J segment lost 0 bases and the V segment lost 2 bases, leaving 5 bases of the junction unmatched. The CDR3 totals 17 residues. Germline lookup yields CDR1 SGHNT and CDR2 YYREEE (reference sequence). The CDR3 DNA follows: TGTGCCAGCAGCTTAAGCGGGGATTTCTCTGGGGCCAACGTCCTGACTTTC. Its translation: CASSLSGDFSGANVLTF.

CDR3 nucleotides: TGTGCCAGCAGCTCGCAGGGGGGGAACACTGAAGCTTTCTTT. This codes for CASSSQGGNTEAFF. This chain connects TRBV11-2 to TRBJ1-1; 7 nucleotides align to TRBD1. Unmatched junction bases numbered 3, after V lost 4 bases and J lost 1 base. Germline V CDR1 and CDR2: SGHAT, FQNNGV. This CDR3 spans 14 amino acids.

This chain uses TRBV9 with TRBJ2-7; D is undetermined. This CDR3 is built from 12 residues. The V gene lost 3 bases and the J gene lost 6 bases, with 10 bases spanning the gap. Germline assignment: CDR1 SGDLS and CDR2 YYNGEE. The DNA for the CDR3 is TGTGCCAGCAGCGAGCTTACCGGCGAGCAGTACTTC. Amino acid sequence: CASSELTGEQYF.